This TCR beta chain was documented in a study of blood T cell repertoires in COVID-19. Study at large: Sources were T cells, B-cell-depleted T cells, or PBMCs; the material itself was cDNA or gDNA.

Germline-derived CDR1 and CDR2 are WNHNN and SYGVQD (reference sequence). The CDR3 runs to 16 residues. The trim removed 1 base at V and 8 bases at J, leaving 10 bases unmatched. Original methodology: Amplification of reference gene primers was used by the study to estimate nucleated cell counts. Here immunoSEQ multiplex PCR was the method, and the copy in TCRdb shows in-frame clones only, minus some. V, J and clone size derive from that table, while D and trimming were established from the DNA sequence. The data contain about 250,000 clones, roughly nine tenths of them seen just once; the ten biggest clones take up 3%.

This clonotype was sampled from a man aged 18 to 35 with active or convalescent COVID-19. Sequenced input: peripheral blood. J is TRBJ1-2 and V is TRBV10-1; TRBD1 matches at 10 bases. The CDR3 nucleotides read TGCGCCAGCAGTGAGTTTGGGGACAGGGGAGAGGAGGGCTACACCTTC. As protein: CASSEFGDRGEEGYTF.